These 32 T cell receptor beta chains came from one sample sequenced in a study of blood T cell repertoires in COVID-19. The assay was immunoSEQ multiplex PCR, and TCRdb's table has in-frame clones only and misses some. The table includes roughly 350,000 clones, 88% detected once. Material for sequencing was peripheral blood. The receptor set was obtained from a woman in her 70s with COVID-19, enrolled during active disease.

The chain uses TRBV1 and TRBJ1-2. TRBV1 is an annotated pseudogene. CDR3 length equals 13 residues. In nucleotides, the CDR3 is TGCACCAGCAGCCAAAAATCGAGGTATGGCTACACCTTC. Its protein is CTSSQKSRYGYTF.

This chain uses TRBV29-1 with TRBJ2-6; D not resolved. The ends were cut back, 7 bases at V and 0 bases at J, with 16 bases in the middle. CDR3 length: 16 amino acids. Germline lookup yields CDR1 SQVTM and CDR2 ANQGSEA. This CDR3 reads CSALTSYYSGANVLTF. In nucleotides, the CDR3 is TGCAGCGCCTTAACCTCATACTACTCTGGGGCCAACGTCCTGACTTTC.

The chain recombines TRBV9 with TRBJ1-6; 9 bases align to TRBD1. Germline CDR1 reads SGDLS; CDR2 reads YYNGEE. This CDR3 region has 15 residues. The J segment lost 10 bases and the V segment lost 4 bases, leaving 9 bases of the junction unmatched. This CDR3 is CASSLGQGAKSPLHF. The CDR3 DNA reads TGTGCCAGCAGCTTGGGACAGGGAGCCAAATCACCCCTCCACTTT.

J is TRBJ2-7 and V is TRBV7-2, with 8 positions matching TRBD1. Germline trimming cut 5 bases from V and 2 bases from J; bases unmatched to any gene: 5. The CDR3 spans 14 residues. The germline CDR1 and CDR2 sequences are SGHTA and FQGNSA. CDR3 nucleotides: TGTGCCAGCAGCCCCGACAGGGGACCCTACGAGCAGTACTTC. Protein product: CASSPDRGPYEQYF. Drawing the rest from reference TRBV7-2 and TRBJ2-7, the complete variable domain is GAGVSQSPSNKVTEKGKDVELRCDPISGHTALYWYRQSLGQGLEFLIYFQGNSAPDKSGLPSDRFSAERTGGSVSTLTIQRTQQEDSAVYLCASSPDRGPYEQYFGPGTRLTVT.

This chain links TRBV5-1 with TRBJ2-3; 10 bases match TRBD2. CDR1 is SGHRS, CDR2 YFSETQ, per germline. CDR3 size: 16 residues. Trimming took 2 bases from V and 3 from J; bases not matched to a gene: 6. This CDR3 is CASSFTSGAGTDTQYF. CDR3 coding DNA: TGCGCCAGCAGCTTCACTAGCGGGGCAGGGACAGATACGCAGTATTTT.

A few counts support this clone. The chain employs TRBV2 and TRBJ1-2; D is possibly TRBD1 (6 bases). The CDR3 loop spans 15 amino acids. Germline assignment: CDR1 SNHLY and CDR2 FYNNEI. V lost 7 bases and J lost 2, with 17 bases in between. CDR3 sequence reads: CASKGQGPLNYGYTF. The CDR3 bases are TGTGCCAGCAAAGGCCAGGGGCCCCTAAACTATGGCTACACCTTC.

CDR3 protein: CASSLSRQGSYEQYF. The CDR3 DNA follows: TGCGCCAGCAGCCTTAGTCGACAGGGGTCCTACGAGCAGTACTTC. The J gene is TRBJ2-7, the V gene TRBV4-3; 8 bases agree with TRBD1. V lost 4 bases and J lost 1; bases outside the gene matches: 6. The CDR3 consists of 15 residues. Germline values: CDR1 LGHNA, CDR2 YSLEER.

This chain joins TRBV14 and TRBJ1-1; 7 bases align to TRBD1. CDR1 is SGHDN and CDR2 is FVKESK in the germline V gene. The CDR3 contains 14 residues. The V gene end was trimmed by 0 bases and the J gene end by 10 bases; junction bases not matched to a gene: 8. The CDR3 DNA reads as TGTGCCAGCAGCCAAGAGACGACAGGGCGGAGAGCTTTCTTT. Encoded protein: CASSQETTGRRAFF. The entire variable domain, with the rest obtained from reference TRBV14 and TRBJ1-1, is as follows: EAGVTQFPSHSVIEKGQTVTLRCDPISGHDNLYWYRRVMGKEIKFLLHFVKESKQDESGMPNNRFLAERTGGTYSTLKVQPAELEDSGVYFCASSQETTGRRAFFGQGTRLTVV.

The V gene is TRBV9, the J gene TRBJ2-2, with D unresolved. V shed 2 bases and J shed 8 bases, with 7 bases lying between them. This CDR3 has 12 residues. Germline loops: CDR1 SGDLS, CDR2 YYNGEE. The CDR3 DNA sequence: TGTGCCAGCAGCGTGGGCACTGGGGAGCTGTTTTTT. Translated, it gives CASSVGTGELFF.

The V gene is TRBV5-8, the J gene TRBJ2-3; 8 bases match TRBD2. Trimming took 2 bases from V and 3 from J; bases not matched to a gene: 8. The CDR3 covers 16 residues. Germline V gene sequence: CDR1 SGHTS, CDR2 YDEGEE. The CDR3 loop reads CASSFSSGGATDTQYF. CDR3 bases: TGTGCCAGCAGCTTCAGCAGCGGGGGAGCGACAGATACGCAGTATTTT.

The genes are TRBV4-2 and TRBJ1-3, with TRBD1 identical over 7 bases. Germline CDR1 is LGHNA and CDR2 is YNFKEQ. V gave up 4 bases and J gave up 3 bases; unmatched junction bases: 12. This CDR3 is 17 amino acids long. CDR3 nucleotides: TGTGCCAGCAGCCTTATACAGGGGAGAGAAGGTGGAAACACCATATATTTT. Translation: CASSLIQGREGGNTIYF.

V is TRBV18 and J is TRBJ1-1, with a tentative D call TRBD1 (5 bases). V was clipped by 6 bases and J by 0 bases, with 17 bases between them. The CDR3 length is 16 residues. Germline-derived CDR1 and CDR2 are KGHSH and LQKENI. In nucleotides, the CDR3 is TGTGCCAGCTCCGCCTTTGCCGGGGGTATGAACACTGAAGCTTTCTTT. This codes for CASSAFAGGMNTEAFF.

The gene calls are TRBV30 and TRBJ1-1; perhaps TRBD1 as D (5 bases). V lost 4 bases to trimming and J lost 5 bases, with 17 bases between them. Germline CDR1 is GTSNPN and CDR2 is SVGIG (reference sequence). This CDR3 spans 14 amino acids. The DNA for the CDR3 is TGTGCCTGGAAATCCAGGGTCCTAAAGACTGAAGCTTTCTTT. Its translation: CAWKSRVLKTEAFF.

J is TRBJ1-1 and V is TRBV9; D unclear. Germline values: CDR1 SGDLS, CDR2 YYNGEE. Trimming removed 2 bases at V and 3 bases at J, with 17 bases between. This CDR3 region has 16 residues. The CDR3 spells CASSVTMFLGDTEAFF. The CDR3 DNA reads as TGTGCCAGCAGCGTTACGATGTTCTTGGGAGACACTGAAGCTTTCTTT. The full variable domain, its missing parts supplied by reference TRBV9 and TRBJ1-1, is DSGVTQTPKHLITATGQRVTLRCSPRSGDLSVYWYQQSLDQGLQFLIQYYNGEERAKGNILERFSAQQFPDLHSELNLSSLELGDSALYFCASSVTMFLGDTEAFFGQGTRLTVV.

This chain connects TRBV2 to TRBJ2-1; TRBD2 matches 11 bases. The CDR3 has 15 amino acids. The V and J ends lost 6 bases and 4 bases, in that order; junction bases with no gene match: 5. Germline loops: CDR1 SNHLY, CDR2 FYNNEI. CDR3 nucleotide sequence: TGTGCCAGCAGCTCTAGCGGGGGGTCTTACAATGAGCAGTTCTTC. Translating it yields CASSSSGGSYNEQFF.

The rearrangement joins TRBV28 to TRBJ1-1; 9 nucleotides agree with TRBD1. Germline V gene data show CDR1 as MDHEN and CDR2 as SYDVKM. J gave up 4 bases and V 1 base, and 7 bases lay outside the gene matches. CDR3 length equals 16 residues. The CDR3 nucleotides read TGTGCCAGCAGTTTATACCCCGGGACAGGGATCACTGAAGCTTTCTTT. It is translated as CASSLYPGTGITEAFF.

The gene calls are TRBV6-6 and TRBJ1-2, with a possible D match to TRBD1 (6 bases). This CDR3 contains 14 residues. CDR1 and CDR2 from the germline V gene are MNHNY and SVGAGI (reference sequence). V gave up 4 bases and J gave up 6 bases, with 15 bases separating them. CDR3 DNA: TGTGCCAGCAGTTTCGACAGGCTAGGTAATGGCTACACCTTC. It is translated as CASSFDRLGNGYTF.

The CDR3 coding sequence is TGTGCCAGCAGCCCTTCGGCGGGGGCGCAAGAGACCCAGTACTTC. Protein: CASSPSAGAQETQYF. This chain connects TRBV3-1 (or the pseudogene TRBV3-2) to TRBJ2-5, with D maybe TRBD2 (7 bases). CDR1 is LGHDT and CDR2 is YNNKEL in the germline V gene (reference sequence). The germline V and J ends were trimmed by 4 bases and 2 bases, with 14 bases remaining between them. The CDR3 is 15 residues long.

The rearrangement links TRBV27 to TRBJ2-7, with 7 bases fitting TRBD1. With V trimmed by 6 bases and J by 0 bases, 8 bases remained unmatched. This CDR3 is 15 amino acids long. Germline values: CDR1 MNHEY, CDR2 SMNVEV (reference sequence). DNA for the CDR3: TGTGCCAGCAGCGCCAAAAGGGACAGCTCCTACGAGCAGTACTTC. Its protein product is CASSAKRDSSYEQYF.

This chain links TRBV18 with TRBJ1-2, with 7 bases matching TRBD1. Looked up from germline, CDR1 is KGHSH and CDR2 is LQKENI. V lost 2 bases to trimming and J lost 5 bases; unmatched junction nucleotides: 2. CDR3 size: 13 residues. CDR3 residues: CASSPAGQYGYTF. CDR3 sequence (DNA): TGTGCCAGCTCACCAGCGGGACAGTATGGCTACACCTTC.

This chain connects TRBV5-1 to TRBJ2-7, with D maybe TRBD2 (7 bases). V was clipped by 4 bases and J by 6 bases, with 17 bases between them. This CDR3 contains 14 residues. Germline V gene lookup returns CDR1 SGHRS and CDR2 YFSETQ. DNA for the CDR3: TGCGCCAGCAGCCTCAATGGGGGGGCGGGCGAGCAGTACTTC. The encoded protein is CASSLNGGAGEQYF.

The rearrangement joins TRBV11-2 to TRBJ1-1; 9 nucleotides align to TRBD1. This CDR3 is built from 16 residues. V gave up 6 bases and J gave up 1 base; unmatched junction bases: 9. Germline lookup yields CDR1 SGHAT and CDR2 FQNNGV. This chain's CDR3 is CASSSTGTGPNTEAFF. DNA for the CDR3: TGTGCCAGCAGTTCGACCGGGACAGGGCCGAACACTGAAGCTTTCTTT.

CDR3 amino acids: CASSPVGGSSKGGAFF. CDR3 in DNA: TGTGCCAGCAGTCCCGTAGGAGGCAGCTCAAAAGGTGGAGCTTTCTTT. The chain couples TRBV27 to TRBJ1-1; D remains ambiguous. V shed 5 bases and J shed 10 bases, with 26 bases lying between them. The CDR3 totals 16 residues. Germline V gene data show CDR1 as MNHEY and CDR2 as SMNVEV (reference sequence).

The gene calls are TRBV7-9 and TRBJ1-6; D is uncertain. This CDR3 spans 12 amino acids. Trimming took 3 bases from V and 7 from J, leaving 4 bases between them. CDR1 and CDR2 (germline): SEHNR, FQNEAQ (reference sequence). CDR3 residues: CASSLENSPLHF. The CDR3 DNA is TGTGCCAGCAGCTTGGAGAATTCACCCCTCCACTTT.

This clone was seen a handful of times. This chain connects TRBV19 to TRBJ1-6; no definite D call. CDR1 is LNHDA and CDR2 is SQIVND in the germline V gene (reference sequence). The V end lost 10 bases, the J end lost 7 bases, and 14 bases lay between the germline ends. CDR3 size: 13 residues. In DNA form, the CDR3 reads TGTGCCACTACCCAGTGGGAGAATTCACCCCTCCACTTT. It yields the protein CATTQWENSPLHF. The full variable domain, in which reference TRBV19 and TRBJ1-6 provide the parts outside the CDR3, is DGGITQSPKYLFRKEGQNVTLSCEQNLNHDAMYWYRQDPGQGLRLIYYSQIVNDFQKGDIAEGYSVSREKKESFPLTVTSAQKNPTAFYLCATTQWENSPLHFGNGTRLTVT.

The V call is TRBV28, the J call TRBJ1-5; D not certain. The CDR3 runs to 12 residues. Germline V lookup: CDR1 MDHEN, CDR2 SYDVKM. V was clipped by 2 bases and J by 6 bases, with 5 bases between them. As DNA, the CDR3 is TGTGCCAGCAGTTTAACTTCTCAGCCCCAGCATTTT. Its protein product is CASSLTSQPQHF.

The chain joins TRBV18 to TRBJ1-2, with 8 bases identical to TRBD1. Germline V gene data show CDR1 as KGHSH and CDR2 as LQKENI. CDR3 length: 13 amino acids. V lost 6 bases, J lost 6 bases, and 6 bases stayed unmatched. CDR3 nucleotides: TGTGCCAGCTCTCGAGGACAGGGTGATGGCTACACCTTC. Residues: CASSRGQGDGYTF.

The rearrangement links TRBV19 to TRBJ1-6; 7 bases are shared with TRBD1. Looked up from germline, CDR1 is LNHDA and CDR2 is SQIVND (reference sequence). This CDR3 has 15 residues. Trimming cost V 5 bases and J 7 bases; bases outside gene matches: 8. CDR3 amino acids: CASSRQGIWNSPLHF. In DNA, the CDR3 is TGTGCCAGTAGTCGACAGGGAATCTGGAATTCACCCCTCCACTTT.

The chain carries TRBV5-1 and TRBJ2-3, with 8 bases matching TRBD2. Germline lookup yields CDR1 SGHRS and CDR2 YFSETQ. CDR3 size: 13 residues. J gave up 5 bases and V 4 bases, and 3 bases lay outside the gene matches. As DNA, the CDR3 is TGCGCCAGCAGCCGGGGGGGAGGAGATACGCAGTATTTT. Translation: CASSRGGGDTQYF.

The chain recombines TRBV7-9 with TRBJ1-5, with unresolved D. The CDR3 is 12 amino acids. CDR1 is SEHNR and CDR2 is FQNEAQ in the germline V gene (reference sequence). The V end was cut by 6 bases, the J end by 5 bases, with 8 bases between. The CDR3 DNA reads as TGTGCCAGCAGTCAGGACTATCAGCCCCAGCATTTT. Its protein product is CASSQDYQPQHF.

V usage is TRBV12-5 and J usage is TRBJ2-1; TRBD2 matches 10 bases. CDR1 and CDR2 from the germline V gene are LGHNT and FRNRAP. The CDR3 has 16 residues. The J segment lost 8 bases and the V segment lost 1 base, leaving 8 bases of the junction unmatched. CDR3 sequence: CASGLGLSGGADEQFF. CDR3 DNA: TGTGCTAGTGGTTTGGGGTTAAGCGGGGGGGCGGATGAGCAGTTCTTC.

The chain has TRBV2 and TRBJ2-7, with 10 bases identical to TRBD2. J gave up 3 bases and V 7 bases, and 0 bases lay outside the gene matches. The CDR3 has 12 residues. Germline lookup yields CDR1 SNHLY and CDR2 FYNNEI. Here the CDR3 reads CASKRGGYEQYF. CDR3 coding DNA: TGTGCCAGCAAGCGGGGGGGCTACGAGCAGTACTTC. The variable domain in full, completed from reference TRBV2 and TRBJ2-7, reads EPEVTQTPSHQVTQMGQEVILRCVPISNHLYFYWYRQILGQKVEFLVSFYNNEISEKSEIFDDQFSVERPDGSNFTLKIRSTKLEDSAMYFCASKRGGYEQYFGPGTRLTVT.